This passage covers 32 T cell receptor beta chains from one sample sequenced in a study of cytomegalovirus exposure and HLA in healthy donors. Primers included in the PCR were 60 Vbeta and 13 Jbeta primers. Clones were read by immunoSEQ multiplex PCR, and TCRdb kept only the in-frame ones, dropping some. The table includes around 90,000 clones, about two thirds detected once. What was sequenced was PBMCs. These receptors all stem from a human donor in good health.

This chain uses TRBV7-3 with TRBJ1-6; possibly TRBD1 for D (6 bases). The germline CDR1 and CDR2 sequences are SGHTA and FQGTGA. With 5 bases removed from V and 1 base from J, the gap between germline ends came to 21 bases. The CDR3 extends over 19 amino acids. The CDR3 DNA sequence: TGTGCCAGCAGCCGAAGGGACAAACCGAGACGGTCCTATAATTCACCCCTCCACTTT. It yields the protein CASSRRDKPRRSYNSPLHF. Full variable domain (missing parts from reference TRBV7-3 and TRBJ1-6): GAGVSQTPSNKVTEKGKYVELRCDPISGHTALYWYRQSLGQGPEFLIYFQGTGAADDSGLPNDRFFAVRPEGSVSTLKIQRTERGDSAVYLCASSRRDKPRRSYNSPLHFGNGTRLTVT.

The gene calls are TRBV7-2 and TRBJ1-6; maybe TRBD1 (5 bases). V was cut by 1 base and J by 5 bases, with 12 bases left in between. The CDR3 has 16 amino acids. Germline V gene lookup returns CDR1 SGHTA and CDR2 FQGNSA. This CDR3 is CASSLVGADDNSPLHF. The CDR3 DNA is TGTGCCAGCAGCTTAGTTGGGGCTGATGATAATTCACCCCTCCACTTT.

The DNA of the CDR3 is TGTGCCAGTAGTATAGGGCAGGGGGACGAGCAGTACTTC. This gives the protein CASSIGQGDEQYF. The chain recombines TRBV19 with TRBJ2-5; TRBD1 matches 7 bases. The end of the DNA aligns better with TRBJ2-7, so the J call may be wrong. This CDR3 is 13 amino acids long. The germline CDR1 and CDR2 sequences are LNHDA and SQIVND (reference sequence).

This clone was seen a few times. The V and J genes are TRBV2 and TRBJ1-5; D gene unclear. The CDR3 runs 14 residues. From germline, CDR1 is SNHLY and CDR2 FYNNEI. Trimming took 2 bases from V and 0 from J, leaving 5 bases between them. This CDR3 is CASSEFRSNQPQHF. For the CDR3, the DNA is TGTGCCAGCAGTGAATTCCGTAGCAATCAGCCCCAGCATTTT.

The chain is built from TRBV7-2 and TRBJ2-7, with D hard to call. The CDR3 extends over 14 amino acids. Germline-derived CDR1 and CDR2 are SGHTA and FQGNSA. The V and J ends lost 1 base and 3 bases respectively, with 10 bases between them. This CDR3 reads CASSLGAGFYEQYF. CDR3 DNA sequence: TGTGCCAGCAGCTTAGGGGCCGGATTCTACGAGCAGTACTTC.

The CDR3 spells CASSLGTRTGFNSPLHF. CDR3 sequence (DNA): TGCGCCAGCAGCTTGGGTACACGGACAGGGTTTAATTCACCCCTCCACTTT. This chain links TRBV5-1 with TRBJ1-6, with TRBD1 identical over 8 bases. CDR1 and CDR2 from the germline V gene are SGHRS and YFSETQ. J was trimmed by 6 bases and V by 0 bases; bases with no gene match: 8. The CDR3 length is 17 residues.

This chain connects TRBV28 to TRBJ1-1; D remains ambiguous. This CDR3 has 12 residues. The germline V and J ends were trimmed by 2 bases and 1 base, with 2 bases remaining between them. Germline CDR1 is MDHEN and CDR2 is SYDVKM. The CDR3 loop is CASSLQNTEAFF. The CDR3 DNA is TGTGCCAGCAGTTTACAGAACACTGAAGCTTTCTTT.

The gene calls are TRBV2 and TRBJ1-1; D is possibly TRBD1 (6 bases). Looked up from germline, CDR1 is SNHLY and CDR2 is FYNNEI. The V gene lost 9 bases and the J gene lost 6 bases, with 17 bases spanning the gap. CDR3 size: 13 residues. CDR3 DNA sequence: TGTGCCAGGTGGGCCCGAAGGGGGTCTGAAGCTTTCTTT. Amino acid sequence: CARWARRGSEAFF.

The CDR3 bases are TGTGCCAGCTCACCTAGCAGACAGCAAGAGACCCAGTACTTC. This codes for CASSPSRQQETQYF. The chain joins TRBV18 to TRBJ2-5; TRBD1 might be the D (5 bases). V was clipped by 3 bases and J by 2 bases, with 10 bases between them. The CDR3 covers 14 residues. Germline loops: CDR1 KGHSH, CDR2 LQKENI.

The V call is TRBV5-1, the J call TRBJ1-1; D remains unclear. CDR3 length: 13 residues. V was trimmed by 3 bases and J by 2 bases, leaving 8 bases between them. Per the germline V gene, CDR1 is SGHRS and CDR2 is YFSETQ. The chain's CDR3 is CASSSRANTEAFF. The CDR3 DNA is TGCGCCAGCAGCTCGAGGGCTAACACTGAAGCTTTCTTT.

This clone was seen a handful of times. V gene TRBV20-1 combines with J gene TRBJ1-4, with D tentatively TRBD1 (5 bases). Trimming left V 6 bases short and J 10 bases short, with 12 bases between. This CDR3 contains 11 residues. Germline V gene data show CDR1 as DFQATT and CDR2 as SNEGSKA (reference sequence). CDR3 residues: CSAGTGGKLFF. The CDR3 nucleotides read TGCAGTGCAGGGACCGGGGGAAAACTGTTTTTT.

The chain carries TRBV9 and TRBJ1-2, with 9 bases aligning to TRBD1. The CDR3 spans 19 residues. V was pared by 4 bases and J by 1 base, with 17 bases of the junction left unmatched. Germline assignment: CDR1 SGDLS and CDR2 YYNGEE. CDR3 loop: CASSTPWGQGVGNNYGYTF. The CDR3, as DNA: TGTGCCAGCAGCACCCCCTGGGGACAGGGTGTGGGGAATAACTATGGCTACACCTTC.

This chain links TRBV19 with TRBJ1-5; the D gene is possibly TRBD1 (5 bases). The germline V gene encodes CDR1 LNHDA and CDR2 SQIVND (reference sequence). CDR3 length: 13 residues. Trimming took off 0 bases at V and 7 bases at J, with 7 bases between the two ends. This CDR3 is CASSIDGGQPQHF. CDR3 nucleotides: TGTGCCAGTAGTATAGATGGGGGGCAGCCCCAGCATTTT.

The rearrangement links TRBV25-1 to TRBJ2-7, with unresolved D. The CDR3 has 14 residues. The ends were cut back, 1 base at V and 1 base at J, with 8 bases in the middle. The germline CDR1 and CDR2 sequences are MGHDK and SYGVNS. CDR3 amino acids: CASSELVSSYEQYF. In DNA form, the CDR3 reads TGTGCCAGCAGTGAATTGGTCAGTTCCTACGAGCAGTACTTC.

The chain employs TRBV19 and TRBJ2-2; 9 bases fit TRBD1. Germline assignment: CDR1 LNHDA and CDR2 SQIVND (reference sequence). CDR3 length: 18 amino acids. V shed 5 bases, J shed 4 bases, and the junction held 14 bases outside the gene matches. The DNA for the CDR3 is TGTGCCAGTAGTTCGACAGGGGGTTCTTCGCCGTTCACCGGGGAGCTGTTTTTT. Protein product: CASSSTGGSSPFTGELFF.

This clone was observed a single time. The V and J genes are TRBV5-6 and TRBJ1-6; TRBD1 aligns across 9 bases. The J segment lost 10 bases and the V segment lost 3 bases, leaving 5 bases of the junction unmatched. This CDR3 contains 14 residues. CDR1 SGHDT and CDR2 YYEEEE come from the germline V gene. The CDR3 DNA reads as TGTGCCAGCAGCTCGACAGGGGGGGGCTCACCCCTCCACTTT. Translated: CASSSTGGGSPLHF.

The CDR3 sequence is CASSLPGQGRETQYF. For the CDR3, the DNA is TGTGCCAGCAGCCTGCCCGGACAGGGTCGAGAGACCCAGTACTTC. The chain uses TRBV5-4 and TRBJ2-5; 8 nucleotides agree with TRBD1. Germline CDR1 is SGHNT and CDR2 is YYREEE (reference sequence). The CDR3 consists of 15 residues. The V and J ends lost 4 bases and 4 bases, in that order; junction bases with no gene match: 9.

In its sample, this clone was seen a few times. CDR3 in DNA: TGTGCCAGCAGCTTAGAGTCTTCCATAGAGAACACTGAAGCTTTCTTT. As protein: CASSLESSIENTEAFF. The chain couples TRBV7-6 to TRBJ1-1; no reliable D call. This CDR3 is 16 amino acids long. The germline gives CDR1 SGHVS, CDR2 FNYEAQ. Deletions cut 1 base from V and 1 base from J, with 13 bases between.

V gene TRBV15 combines with J gene TRBJ1-5, with 7 bases lining up with TRBD1. The CDR3 totals 16 residues. With 2 bases clipped from V and 1 base from J, the junction kept 5 bases outside the gene matches. From germline, CDR1 is LNHNV and CDR2 YYDKDF (reference sequence). Here the CDR3 reads CATSRFQGVSNQPQHF. The CDR3 DNA is TGTGCCACCAGCAGATTCCAGGGGGTGAGCAATCAGCCCCAGCATTTT.

This clone turned up a few times. The chain combines TRBV5-6 with TRBJ2-3; no reliable D call. This CDR3 spans 14 amino acids. Germline values: CDR1 SGHDT, CDR2 YYEEEE. Trimming stripped 3 bases from V and 1 base from J, with 9 bases between. DNA of the CDR3: TGTGCCAGCAGCTCTTGGCAGGGCACAGATACGCAGTATTTT. It yields the protein CASSSWQGTDTQYF.

The chain combines TRBV5-1 with TRBJ2-7, with TRBD1 matching 9 bases. CDR1 SGHRS and CDR2 YFSETQ come from the germline V gene. This CDR3 is built from 14 residues. The V gene end was trimmed by 1 base and the J gene end by 5 bases; junction bases not matched to a gene: 4. The CDR3 DNA follows: TGCGCCAGCAGCTTGAATAGACAGGGGGACGAGCAGTACTTC. Its translation: CASSLNRQGDEQYF. The full variable domain, rest sourced from reference TRBV5-1 and TRBJ2-7, is KAGVTQTPRYLIKTRGQQVTLSCSPISGHRSVSWYQQTPGQGLQFLFEYFSETQRNKGNFPGRFSGRQFSNSRSEMNVSTLELGDSALYLCASSLNRQGDEQYFGPGTRLTVT.

This clone came up a few times. V gene TRBV11-3 combines with J gene TRBJ2-7; 8 positions agree with TRBD1. There are 14 residues in the CDR3. Trimming removed 2 bases from V and 5 bases from J; junction bases left unmatched: 5. Per the germline V gene, CDR1 is SGHNT and CDR2 is YENEEA. The CDR3 sequence is CASSLNRGVNEQYF. The CDR3 DNA is TGTGCCAGCAGCTTAAACAGGGGGGTCAACGAGCAGTACTTC. Combining the CDR3 with reference TRBV11-3 and TRBJ2-7 gives the whole variable domain EAGVVQSPRYKIIEKKQPVAFWCNPISGHNTLYWYLQNLGQGPELLIRYENEEAVDDSQLPKDRFSAERLKGVDSTLKIQPAELGDSAVYLCASSLNRGVNEQYFGPGTRLTVT.

The V call is TRBV19, the J call TRBJ2-5, with D uncertain. V was shortened by 2 bases and J by 2 bases, with 12 bases between the two germline ends. Germline-derived CDR1 and CDR2 are LNHDA and SQIVND (reference sequence). The CDR3 runs to 15 residues. The CDR3 DNA follows: TGTGCCAGTAGTATAAACGCAGGCTCACAAGAGACCCAGTACTTC. Residues: CASSINAGSQETQYF.

The V and J genes are TRBV29-1 and TRBJ2-7, with no clear D. Germline V gene sequence: CDR1 SQVTM, CDR2 ANQGSEA. The CDR3 is 11 residues long. Trimming cost V 4 bases and J 6 bases, with 10 bases left between them. CDR3 sequence reads: CSVGELAEQYF. As DNA, the CDR3 is TGCAGCGTTGGCGAGTTAGCCGAGCAGTACTTC.

This clone was recorded a few times. J is TRBJ2-3 and V is TRBV6-6, with a weak D call TRBD1 (6 bases). This CDR3 spans 14 amino acids. V was pared by 8 bases and J by 2 bases, with 14 bases between. The germline V gene has CDR1 MNHNY and CDR2 SVGAGI (reference sequence). CDR3 loop: CASRLYRDTDTQYF. CDR3 in DNA: TGTGCCAGCCGCTTATACAGGGACACAGATACGCAGTATTTT.

In its sample, this clone was seen a few times. The chain uses TRBV30 and TRBJ2-1; 7 nucleotides agree with TRBD2. Unmatched junction bases numbered 4, after V lost 2 bases and J lost 6 bases. This CDR3 is built from 13 residues. Germline-derived CDR1 and CDR2 are GTSNPN and SVGIG (reference sequence). Here the CDR3 DNA reads TGTGCCTGGAGTCGGGAGCGGGGCAATGAGCAGTTCTTC. Its protein product is CAWSRERGNEQFF. Full variable domain (outside the CDR3, taken from reference TRBV30 and TRBJ2-1): SQTIHQWPATLVQPVGSPLSLECTVEGTSNPNLYWYRQAAGRGLQLLFYSVGIGQISSEVPQNLSASRPQDRQFILSSKKLLLSDSGFYLCAWSRERGNEQFFGPGTRLTVL.

The chain links TRBV2 to TRBJ2-3; D not resolved. The length of the CDR3 is 14 residues. Per germline, CDR1 SNHLY and CDR2 FYNNEI. Trimming left V 6 bases short and J 2 bases short, with 12 bases between. The DNA of the CDR3 is TGTGCCAGCAGAATTCAGGAATTCACAGATACGCAGTATTTT. This gives the protein CASRIQEFTDTQYF.

This CDR3 reads CASSLVGALIFPYEQYF. For the CDR3, the DNA is TGCGCCAGCAGCTTGGTGGGGGCGCTAATATTCCCCTACGAGCAGTACTTC. The J gene is TRBJ2-5, the V gene TRBV5-1; possibly TRBD1 for D (6 bases). The end of the DNA fits TRBJ2-7 better, so the J call may be wrong. CDR3 length equals 17 residues. Germline lookup yields CDR1 SGHRS and CDR2 YFSETQ.

This chain connects TRBV2 to TRBJ2-1; the match to TRBD1 covers 8 bases. Germline lookup yields CDR1 SNHLY and CDR2 FYNNEI. The CDR3 loop spans 15 amino acids. The trim removed 0 bases at V and 4 bases at J, leaving 2 bases unmatched. CDR3 coding DNA: TGTGCCAGCAGTGAAGCAAGGGACAGGTACAATGAGCAGTTCTTC. Translated, it gives CASSEARDRYNEQFF.

This clone was detected only a few times. The junction and the germline gene differ at one end; a read error may be behind it. The rearrangement uses TRBV7-7 and TRBJ1-5, with D maybe TRBD1 (6 bases). The germline V gene has CDR1 SSHAT and CDR2 FNYEAQ (reference sequence). This CDR3 has 13 residues. The CDR3 bases are TGTGCTAGCAGCCCTGACAGGAATCAGCCCCAGCATTTT. This encodes CASSPDRNQPQHF.

CDR3 sequence: CASSLADGTLYGYTF. The CDR3 region has the DNA TGCGCCAGCAGCCTAGCCGACGGAACTCTCTATGGCTACACCTTC. The rearrangement links TRBV5-1 to TRBJ1-2; D gene ambiguous. Per germline, CDR1 SGHRS and CDR2 YFSETQ. V lost 4 bases and J 4 bases, leaving 17 bases between the germline ends. This CDR3 has 15 amino acids.

CDR3 DNA: TGTGCCAGCAGCAGGGGGGTTCGAGGCGATCAGCCCCAGCATTTT. Encoded protein: CASSRGVRGDQPQHF. J is TRBJ1-5 and V is TRBV25-1, with 7 bases lining up with TRBD1. Unmatched junction bases numbered 10, after V lost 6 bases and J lost 5 bases. The germline V gene has CDR1 MGHDK and CDR2 SYGVNS. The CDR3 is 15 residues long.